This T cell receptor (beta chain) was sequenced in a study of Ad26.COV2.S vaccination and SARS-CoV-2 variants. Study as a whole: Once or twice, 56 days apart, Ad26.COV2.S was delivered intramuscularly. Study conclusions and caveats: Comparability of non-spike TCR breadth was observed across vaccine and placebo recipients. The study found higher spike-specific TCR breadth in vaccine than placebo recipients.

Trimming cost V 3 bases and J 4 bases; bases outside gene matches: 7. CDR3 length: 17 residues. Germline CDR1 DFQATT, CDR2 SNEGSKA (reference sequence). As for treatment: approximately 18 received Ad26.COV2.S at low or high dose, single or two shots; about 5 received placebo; per-sample allocation not given. Collection of the samples took place on day 63 after the first injection of vaccine or placebo. In Boston, the donor was an adult between 18-55 years of age. In the case of this clone: No antigen is known for it.

The protocol was immunoSEQ multiplex PCR, while the TCRdb copy is restricted to in-frame clones and leaves out a portion. The data contain about 250,000 clones, around 87% of them singletons. The V gene is TRBV20-1, the J gene TRBJ2-2, with TRBD2 matching over 14 bases. The specimen comprised peripheral blood, sampled in a trial of Ad26.COV2.S vaccine versus placebo. This receptor was identified in a person between 18 and 65 years old who received the Ad26.COV2.S COVID-19 vaccine or a placebo. CDR3 in DNA: TGCAGTGCTAGTGTGCCGACTAGCGGGAGGGGCACCGGGGAGCTGTTTTTT. This gives the protein CSASVPTSGRGTGELFF.